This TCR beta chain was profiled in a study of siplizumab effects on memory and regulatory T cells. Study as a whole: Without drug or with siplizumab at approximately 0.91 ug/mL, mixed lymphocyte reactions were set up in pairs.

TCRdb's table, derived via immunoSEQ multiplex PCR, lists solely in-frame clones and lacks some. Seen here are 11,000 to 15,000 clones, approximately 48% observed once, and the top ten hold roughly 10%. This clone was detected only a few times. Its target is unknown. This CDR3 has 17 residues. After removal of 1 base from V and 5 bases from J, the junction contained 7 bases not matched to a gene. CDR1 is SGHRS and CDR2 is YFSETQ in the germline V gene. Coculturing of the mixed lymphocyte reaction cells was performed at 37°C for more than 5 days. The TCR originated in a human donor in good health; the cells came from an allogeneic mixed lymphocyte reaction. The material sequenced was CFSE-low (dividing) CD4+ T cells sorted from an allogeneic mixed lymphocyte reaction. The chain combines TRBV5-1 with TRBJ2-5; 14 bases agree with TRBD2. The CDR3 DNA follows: TGCGCCAGCAGCTTGCTCCGGACTAGCGGGAGGAAGGAGACCCAGTACTTC. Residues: CASSLLRTSGRKETQYF.